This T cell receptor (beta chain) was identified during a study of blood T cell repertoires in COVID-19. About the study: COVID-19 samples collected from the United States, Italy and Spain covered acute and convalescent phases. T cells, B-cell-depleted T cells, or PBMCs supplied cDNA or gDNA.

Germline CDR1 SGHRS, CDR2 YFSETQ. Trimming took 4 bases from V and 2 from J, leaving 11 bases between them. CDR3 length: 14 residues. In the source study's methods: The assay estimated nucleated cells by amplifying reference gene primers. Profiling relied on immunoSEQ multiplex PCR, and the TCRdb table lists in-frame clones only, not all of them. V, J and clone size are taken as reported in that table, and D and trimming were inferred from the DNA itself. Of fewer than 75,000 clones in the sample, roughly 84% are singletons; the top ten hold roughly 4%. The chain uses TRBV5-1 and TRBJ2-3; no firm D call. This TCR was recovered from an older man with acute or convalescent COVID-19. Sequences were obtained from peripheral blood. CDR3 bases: TGCGCCAGCAGCCCTAACGAGCTCACAGATACGCAGTATTTT. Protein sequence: CASSPNELTDTQYF.